The 21 T cell receptor beta chains listed next were all sequenced from one sample in a study of long-term antiretroviral therapy in people with HIV. Version v3.0 of the immunoSEQ assay was performed at survey level. The table came from immunoSEQ multiplex PCR; TCRdb's copy has only in-frame clones and leaves some out. The table lists 32,000 or so clones, more than 60% of them singletons. The starting material was unsorted PBMCs, obtained 2 years after starting antiretroviral therapy. These receptors all come from a woman between 45 and 60 years old with HIV.

V and J are TRBV7-3 and TRBJ2-7; TRBD2 aligns across 7 bases. Trimming cost V 2 bases and J 5 bases; bases outside gene matches: 6. The CDR3 is 14 residues long. Germline V lookup: CDR1 SGHTA, CDR2 FQGTGA. The CDR3 loop is CASSLDQGGDEQYV. The CDR3, as DNA: TGTGCCAGCAGCTTAGACCAGGGAGGGGACGAGCAGTACGTC.

The rearrangement joins TRBV11-2 to TRBJ2-7; tentative D call: TRBD1 (5 bases). The V and J ends lost 4 bases and 3 bases respectively, with 7 bases between them. This CDR3 is 12 amino acids long. In germline, CDR1 is SGHAT, CDR2 FQNNGV. The CDR3 nucleotides read TGTGCCAGCAGCTGGACACTCTACGAGCAGTACTTC. Amino acid sequence: CASSWTLYEQYF.

The V gene is TRBV25-1, the J gene TRBJ2-1; 7 nucleotides agree with TRBD1. From germline, CDR1 is MGHDK and CDR2 SYGVNS. V lost 5 bases, J lost 5 bases, and 9 bases stayed unmatched. The CDR3 is 15 residues long. CDR3 residues: CASSFLGGSDNEQFF. DNA of the CDR3: TGTGCCAGCAGTTTTTTAGGGGGCTCGGACAATGAGCAGTTCTTC. Using reference TRBV25-1 and TRBJ2-1 for the parts outside the CDR3, the full variable domain is EADIYQTPRYLVIGTGKKITLECSQTMGHDKMYWYQQDPGMELHLIHYSYGVNSTEKGDLSSESTVSRIRTEHFPLTLESARPSHTSQYLCASSFLGGSDNEQFFGPGTRLTVL.

The chain recombines TRBV30 with TRBJ2-3, with a possible D match to TRBD2 (6 bases). CDR1 GTSNPN and CDR2 SVGIG come from the germline V gene (reference sequence). The CDR3 is 13 amino acids. V lost 5 bases to trimming and J lost 1 base, with 10 bases between them. For the CDR3, the DNA is TGTGCCTGGGGCCCTAGCGGCACAGATACGCAGTATTTT. Amino acids: CAWGPSGTDTQYF.

This chain joins TRBV19 and TRBJ2-7; perhaps TRBD1 as D (5 bases). Germline CDR1 reads LNHDA; CDR2 reads SQIVND (reference sequence). V was trimmed by 5 bases and J by 2 bases, leaving 13 bases between them. The CDR3 extends over 14 amino acids. DNA of the CDR3: TGTGCCAGTAGTCGACAGCCAGGAACCTACGAGCAGTACTTC. This sequence encodes CASSRQPGTYEQYF.

This clone has a handful of counts. V and J are TRBV4-1 and TRBJ2-1, with D unclear. Germline V lookup: CDR1 MGHRA, CDR2 YSYEKL. Between the trimmed V and J ends, which lost 0 bases and 8 bases, there was a span of 8 bases. There are 13 residues in the CDR3. DNA of the CDR3: TGCGCCAGCAGCCAAGATAGGAGCGATGAGCAGTTCTTC. Its protein is CASSQDRSDEQFF.

The chain links TRBV19 to TRBJ2-1; maybe TRBD2 (5 bases). Germline V gives CDR1 LNHDA, CDR2 SQIVND (reference sequence). CDR3 length: 15 amino acids. Trimming took off 3 bases at V and 3 bases at J, with 12 bases between the two ends. Here the CDR3 reads CASSMSRDIYNEQFF. CDR3 bases: TGTGCCAGTAGTATGTCCCGGGATATCTACAATGAGCAGTTCTTC.

The V call is TRBV19, the J call TRBJ1-1; 8 nucleotides agree with TRBD1. Germline CDR1 is LNHDA and CDR2 is SQIVND (reference sequence). This CDR3 region has 13 residues. J was trimmed by 5 bases and V by 8 bases; bases with no gene match: 7. The CDR3 loop reads CASSSDRGTEAFF. The CDR3, as DNA: TGTGCCAGTTCCTCAGACAGGGGAACTGAAGCTTTCTTT. The whole variable domain, remainder taken from reference TRBV19 and TRBJ1-1, is DGGITQSPKYLFRKEGQNVTLSCEQNLNHDAMYWYRQDPGQGLRLIYYSQIVNDFQKGDIAEGYSVSREKKESFPLTVTSAQKNPTAFYLCASSSDRGTEAFFGQGTRLTVV.

The chain combines TRBV14 with TRBJ1-4, with 9 bases that match TRBD1. The CDR3 sequence is 13 residues long. Germline V gene sequence: CDR1 SGHDN, CDR2 FVKESK. Unmatched junction bases numbered 1, after V lost 3 bases and J lost 8 bases. The CDR3 region is CASSQDRGEKLFF. For the CDR3, the DNA is TGTGCCAGCAGCCAGGACAGGGGAGAAAAACTGTTTTTT.

The rearrangement joins TRBV5-1 to TRBJ1-1; D gene unclear. CDR3 length equals 12 residues. The germline gives CDR1 SGHRS, CDR2 YFSETQ. V dropped 7 bases and J dropped 6 bases, with 13 bases sitting between them. In DNA, the CDR3 is TGCGCCAGCGGCCAAAACGGGCCTGAAGCTTTCTTT. Protein sequence: CASGQNGPEAFF.

V usage is TRBV4-1 and J usage is TRBJ1-5; 7 positions match TRBD1. The CDR3 consists of 14 residues. With 1 base clipped from V and 4 bases from J, the junction kept 1 base outside the gene matches. CDR1 is MGHRA and CDR2 is YSYEKL in the germline V gene. The CDR3 nucleotides are TGCGCCAGCAGCCAAGGCAGGGGGAATCAGCCCCAGCATTTT. Residues: CASSQGRGNQPQHF.

The rearrangement links TRBV20-1 to TRBJ1-2, with TRBD1 matching 8 bases. The CDR3 totals 11 residues. Germline V CDR1 and CDR2: DFQATT, SNEGSKA (reference sequence). After removal of 4 bases from V and 6 bases from J, the junction contained 1 base not matched to a gene. The CDR3 reads CSATGGDGYTF. The CDR3 region has the DNA TGCAGTGCTACAGGGGGCGATGGCTACACCTTC.

This rearrangement joins TRBV5-4 to TRBJ2-3, with 13 bases aligning to TRBD2. J gave up 2 bases and V 4 bases, and 4 bases lay outside the gene matches. CDR3 length: 16 residues. CDR1 and CDR2 from the germline V gene are SGHNT and YYREEE (reference sequence). The CDR3 DNA follows: TGTGCCAGCAGCATAGGACTAGCGGGGGACACAGATACGCAGTATTTT. It codes for CASSIGLAGDTDTQYF.

V usage is TRBV18 and J usage is TRBJ2-5; tentatively, D is TRBD1 (6 bases). CDR1 is KGHSH and CDR2 is LQKENI in the germline V gene. The CDR3 consists of 14 residues. The germline V and J ends were trimmed by 3 bases and 5 bases, with 13 bases remaining between them. The chain's CDR3 is CASSPPDRTETQYF. In DNA form, the CDR3 reads TGTGCCAGCTCACCTCCGGACAGAACGGAGACCCAGTACTTC.

This sequence joins TRBV9 and TRBJ1-5; D is undetermined. Germline values: CDR1 SGDLS, CDR2 YYNGEE. This CDR3 is built from 13 residues. The ends were cut back, 0 bases at V and 4 bases at J, with 5 bases in the middle. Here the CDR3 reads CASSVGTNQPQHF. In DNA form, the CDR3 reads TGTGCCAGCAGCGTAGGAACAAATCAGCCCCAGCATTTT.

The V gene is TRBV29-1, the J gene TRBJ1-2, with 8 bases matching TRBD1. CDR3 size: 14 residues. CDR1 and CDR2 (germline): SQVTM, ANQGSEA. Losses at the gene ends were 6 bases for V and 3 bases for J; bases not matched to a gene: 9. In DNA form, the CDR3 reads TGCAGCGTCCCAACCGGACAGGGCTACTATGGCTACACCTTC. Its translation: CSVPTGQGYYGYTF. Full variable domain (rest looked up from reference TRBV29-1 and TRBJ1-2): SAVISQKPSRDICQRGTSLTIQCQVDSQVTMMFWYRQQPGQSLTLIATANQGSEATYESGFVIDKFPISRPNLTFSTLTVSNMSPEDSSIYLCSVPTGQGYYGYTFGSGTRLTVV.

Judged by abundance, this clone is medium-sized. The rearrangement uses TRBV7-3 and TRBJ2-1, with D possibly being TRBD1 (6 bases). The length of the CDR3 is 13 residues. Trimming stripped 2 bases from V and 4 bases from J, with 6 bases between. Germline V gives CDR1 SGHTA, CDR2 FQGTGA. The CDR3 sequence: CASSLGQYNEQFF. The CDR3 region has the DNA TGTGCCAGCAGCTTAGGACAGTACAATGAGCAGTTCTTC.

The chain employs TRBV10-1 and TRBJ1-1; 10 positions match TRBD1. Germline assignment: CDR1 WNHNN and CDR2 SYGVQD (reference sequence). The CDR3 length is 14 residues. V lost 6 bases and J lost 6; bases outside the gene matches: 7. DNA for the CDR3: TGCGCCAGCAGGGTGGGACAGGGGCGACCTGAAGCTTTCTTT. Its translation: CASRVGQGRPEAFF.

V gene TRBV19 combines with J gene TRBJ1-2; 7 bases map to TRBD1. The V gene's germline CDR1 is LNHDA and CDR2 SQIVND (reference sequence). The CDR3 contains 16 residues. V lost 1 base and J lost 6; bases outside the gene matches: 11. This chain's CDR3 is CASSIVIDRVSHGYTF. CDR3 sequence (DNA): TGTGCCAGTAGTATAGTTATTGACAGGGTGAGCCATGGCTACACCTTC.

The rearrangement links TRBV6-4 to TRBJ1-6; D gene uncertain. This CDR3 comprises 13 residues. Germline V gene lookup returns CDR1 MRHNA and CDR2 SNTAGT. V dropped 8 bases and J dropped 7 bases, with 12 bases sitting between them. In DNA form, the CDR3 reads TGTGCCAGCGTCGACCTGGGGAATTCACCCCTCCACTTT. Amino acids: CASVDLGNSPLHF.

The chain uses TRBV5-6 and TRBJ1-2; D unclear. Germline lookup yields CDR1 SGHDT and CDR2 YYEEEE. This CDR3 is 12 amino acids long. V was trimmed by 2 bases and J by 6 bases, leaving 8 bases between them. CDR3: CASSFDLNGYTF. The DNA for the CDR3 is TGTGCCAGCAGCTTTGATCTGAATGGCTACACCTTC.